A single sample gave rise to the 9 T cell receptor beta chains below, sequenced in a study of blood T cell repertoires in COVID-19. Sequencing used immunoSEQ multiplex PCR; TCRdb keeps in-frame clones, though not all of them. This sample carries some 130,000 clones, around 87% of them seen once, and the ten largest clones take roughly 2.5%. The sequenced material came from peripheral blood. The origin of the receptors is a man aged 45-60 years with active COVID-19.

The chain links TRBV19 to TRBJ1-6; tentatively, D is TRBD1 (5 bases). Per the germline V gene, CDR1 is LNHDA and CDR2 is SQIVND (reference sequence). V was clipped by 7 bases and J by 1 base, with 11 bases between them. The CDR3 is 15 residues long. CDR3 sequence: CASTREGSYNSPLHF. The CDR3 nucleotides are TGTGCCAGTACCAGGGAAGGTTCCTATAATTCACCCCTCCACTTT.

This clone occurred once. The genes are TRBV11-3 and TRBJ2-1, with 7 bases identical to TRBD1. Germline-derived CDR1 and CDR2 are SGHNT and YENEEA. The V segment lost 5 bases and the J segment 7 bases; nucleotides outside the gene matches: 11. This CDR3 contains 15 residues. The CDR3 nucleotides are TGTGCCAGCAGCGGATCGACAGGGAATGAGAATGAGCAGTTCTTC. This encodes CASSGSTGNENEQFF.

CDR3 DNA sequence: TGTGCCAGCAGCCTTAGCGGGGGGGCTGCCCAGTACTTC. Its protein is CASSLSGGAAQYF. V gene TRBV5-6 combines with J gene TRBJ2-5, with 11 positions matching TRBD2. The CDR3 totals 13 residues. J gave up 9 bases and V 4 bases, and 5 bases lay outside the gene matches. Germline values: CDR1 SGHDT, CDR2 YYEEEE.

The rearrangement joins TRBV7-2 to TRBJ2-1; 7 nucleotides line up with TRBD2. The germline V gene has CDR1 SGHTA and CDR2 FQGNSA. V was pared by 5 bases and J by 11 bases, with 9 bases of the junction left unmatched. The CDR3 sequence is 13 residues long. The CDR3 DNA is TGTGCCAGCAGCCCCCACAAAGCGGGGAAGCAGTTCTTC. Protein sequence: CASSPHKAGKQFF.

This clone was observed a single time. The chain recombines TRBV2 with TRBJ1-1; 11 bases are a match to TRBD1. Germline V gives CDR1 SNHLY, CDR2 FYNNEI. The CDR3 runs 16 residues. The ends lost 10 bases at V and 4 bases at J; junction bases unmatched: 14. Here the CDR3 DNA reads TGTGCCACTAAGGGGGGGACAGGGGGAGTAGGCACTGAAGCTTTCTTT. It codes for CATKGGTGGVGTEAFF.

CDR3 nucleotide sequence: TGTGCCAGCTCACCACGGTCTTCAGGGTCCTACGAGCAGTACTTC. Its protein product is CASSPRSSGSYEQYF. The chain employs TRBV18 and TRBJ2-7; TRBD1 is a possible D gene (5 bases). V gave up 1 base and J gave up 1 base, with 11 bases separating them. This CDR3 contains 15 residues. Germline values: CDR1 KGHSH, CDR2 LQKENI.

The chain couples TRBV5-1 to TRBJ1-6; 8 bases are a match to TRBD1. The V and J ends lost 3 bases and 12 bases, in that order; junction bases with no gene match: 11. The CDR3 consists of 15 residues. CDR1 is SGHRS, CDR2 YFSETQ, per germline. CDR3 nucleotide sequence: TGCGCCAGCAGCTCAGGACAGGGACCAACTGTACCCCTCCACTTT. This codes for CASSSGQGPTVPLHF.

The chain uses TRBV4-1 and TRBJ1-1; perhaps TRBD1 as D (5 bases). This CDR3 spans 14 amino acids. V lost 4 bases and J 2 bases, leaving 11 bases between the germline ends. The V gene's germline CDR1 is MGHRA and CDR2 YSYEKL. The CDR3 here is CASSPTGANTEAFF. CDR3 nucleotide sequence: TGCGCCAGCAGCCCTACAGGTGCCAACACTGAAGCTTTCTTT.

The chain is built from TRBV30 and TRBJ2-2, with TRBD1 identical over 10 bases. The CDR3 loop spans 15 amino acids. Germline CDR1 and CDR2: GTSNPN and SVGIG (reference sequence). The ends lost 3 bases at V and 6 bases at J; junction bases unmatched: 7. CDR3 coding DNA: TGTGCCTGGAGCTTTCTGGACAGGGGGGCCGGGGAGCTGTTTTTT. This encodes CAWSFLDRGAGELFF. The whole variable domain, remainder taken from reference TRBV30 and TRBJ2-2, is SQTIHQWPATLVQPVGSPLSLECTVEGTSNPNLYWYRQAAGRGLQLLFYSVGIGQISSEVPQNLSASRPQDRQFILSSKKLLLSDSGFYLCAWSFLDRGAGELFFGEGSRLTVL.